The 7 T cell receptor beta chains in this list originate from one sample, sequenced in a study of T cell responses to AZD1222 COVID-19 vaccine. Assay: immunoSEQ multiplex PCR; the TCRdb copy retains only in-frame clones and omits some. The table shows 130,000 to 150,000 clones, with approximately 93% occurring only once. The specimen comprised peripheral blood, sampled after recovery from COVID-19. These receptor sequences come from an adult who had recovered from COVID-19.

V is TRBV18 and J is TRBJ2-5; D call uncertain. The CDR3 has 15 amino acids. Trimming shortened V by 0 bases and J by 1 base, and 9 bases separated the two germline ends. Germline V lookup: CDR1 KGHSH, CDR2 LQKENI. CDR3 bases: TGTGCCAGCTCACCACCGTCAAGGGCCCAAGAGACCCAGTACTTC. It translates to CASSPPSRAQETQYF.

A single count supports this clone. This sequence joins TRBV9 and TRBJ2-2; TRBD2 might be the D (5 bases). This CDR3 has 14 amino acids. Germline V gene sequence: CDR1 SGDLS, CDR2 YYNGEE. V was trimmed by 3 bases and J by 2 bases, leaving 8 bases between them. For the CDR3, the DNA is TGTGCCAGCAGCGAATGGACTAACACCGGGGAGCTGTTTTTT. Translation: CASSEWTNTGELFF.

CDR3 in amino acids: CASSPGSSEVGLFF. CDR3 nucleotide sequence: TGTGCCAGCTCACCGGGGAGCTCAGAGGTTGGACTGTTTTTT. The chain has TRBV18 and TRBJ1-4; no reliable D call. V was pared by 3 bases and J by 13 bases, with 18 bases between. The CDR3 is made up of 14 amino acids. The V gene's germline CDR1 is KGHSH and CDR2 LQKENI.

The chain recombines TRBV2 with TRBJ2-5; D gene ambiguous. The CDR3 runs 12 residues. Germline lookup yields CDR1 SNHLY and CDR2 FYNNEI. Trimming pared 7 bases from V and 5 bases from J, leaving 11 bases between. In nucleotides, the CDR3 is TGTGCCAGCACCACCATCGGCGAGACCCAGTACTTC. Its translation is CASTTIGETQYF. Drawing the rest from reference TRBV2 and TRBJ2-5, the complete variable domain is EPEVTQTPSHQVTQMGQEVILRCVPISNHLYFYWYRQILGQKVEFLVSFYNNEISEKSEIFDDQFSVERPDGSNFTLKIRSTKLEDSAMYFCASTTIGETQYFGPGTRLLVL.

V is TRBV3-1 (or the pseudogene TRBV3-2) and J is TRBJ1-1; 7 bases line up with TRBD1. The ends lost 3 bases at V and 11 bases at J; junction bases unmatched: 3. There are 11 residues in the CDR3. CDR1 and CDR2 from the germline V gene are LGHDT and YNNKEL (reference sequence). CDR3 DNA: TGTGCCAGCAGCCAGACAGGGAGGGCTTTCTTT. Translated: CASSQTGRAFF.

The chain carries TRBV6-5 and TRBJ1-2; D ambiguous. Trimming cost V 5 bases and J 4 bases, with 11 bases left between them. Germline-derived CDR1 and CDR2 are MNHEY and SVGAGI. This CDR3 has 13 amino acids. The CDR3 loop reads CASSPGLSYGYTF. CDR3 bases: TGTGCCAGCAGTCCTGGACTTAGCTATGGCTACACCTTC.

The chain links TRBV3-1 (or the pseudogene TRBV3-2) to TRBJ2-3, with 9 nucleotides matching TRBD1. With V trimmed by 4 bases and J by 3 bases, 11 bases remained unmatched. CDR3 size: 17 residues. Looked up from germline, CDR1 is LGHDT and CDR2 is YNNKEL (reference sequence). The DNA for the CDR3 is TGTGCCAGCAGCCCCGGGACAGGGAACTACAAAACAGATACGCAGTATTTT. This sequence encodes CASSPGTGNYKTDTQYF.